The T cell receptor (beta chain) described here comes from a study of preoperative IRX-2 immunotherapy in early breast cancer. Data came from immunoSEQ multiplex PCR; TCRdb stores just in-frame clones and leaves some out. Here the sample spans fewer than 30,000 clones, around 90% being singletons. The treatment is: preoperative locoregional IRX-2 cytokine immunotherapy. This phase Ib study tested locoregional IRX-2 cytokine immunotherapy given before surgery. The V gene lost 4 bases and the J gene lost 7 bases, with 11 bases spanning the gap. Per germline, CDR1 SGHDT and CDR2 YYEEEE. The CDR3 loop spans 12 amino acids. A word on this clone: This sample includes further DNA sequences coding for the same CDR3.

Sample acquisition took place from a patient treated with IRX-2 immunotherapy. The sequence derives from a human donor with breast cancer. The chain has TRBV5-6 and TRBJ1-2; no clear D gene. For the CDR3, the DNA is TGTGCCAGCAGCCCAGGCTCTGGTGGCTACACCTTC. Its protein product is CASSPGSGGYTF.